This T cell receptor (beta chain) stems from a study of blood T cell repertoires in COVID-19. Study context: The origin of the acute and convalescent COVID-19 samples was the United States, Italy and Spain. The cDNA or gDNA used as material had been derived from T cells, B-cell-depleted T cells, or PBMCs.

Repertoires were generated with immunoSEQ multiplex PCR, while TCRdb's copy carries only in-frame clones and drops some. Of about 36,000 clones in the sample, 87% were seen once. The sample comprised peripheral blood. This receptor was obtained from a man aged 55 to 69 with acute or convalescent COVID-19.

The CDR3 spells CASSMGRVLASGSSDTQYF. DNA of the CDR3: TGTGCCAGTAGTATGGGCAGGGTTTTGGCTAGCGGGAGCTCAGATACGCAGTATTTT. The chain couples TRBV19 to TRBJ2-3; 10 positions match TRBD2. The CDR3 contains 19 residues. From germline, CDR1 is LNHDA and CDR2 SQIVND (reference sequence). With V trimmed by 3 bases and J by 4 bases, 16 bases remained unmatched.